This is a list of T cell receptor beta chains from one sample in a study of T-cell reconstitution after alpha-beta-depleted transplantation in children. TCRdb used MiXCR to reprocess the PCR reads, holding one entry per CDR3 protein. The sample holds 300,000 to 350,000 distinct CDR3 sequences; around 15% are singletons and the top ten take about 41%. The material sequenced was PBMCs, mostly from graft donor cells, taken 360 days after TCRalphabeta/CD19-depleted stem cell transplant. The receptors come from a male patient between 2 and 9 years old who had a stem cell transplant for acute lymphoblastic leukemia, so the T cells may come from the graft donor. Both conserved end residues are part of each CDR3. The D gene is left open where the match is weak. The size of a clone is reported for some rows only, either as once, few or many, or as a class for expanded clones.

CASSPGSGSYEQYF	TGTGCCAGCAGCCCGGGATCAGGTTCCTACGAGCAGTACTTC	TRBV14	TRBJ2-7	-	-
CASSLGLVGINEQFF	TGTGCCAGCAGCTTGGGTCTAGTAGGAATCAATGAGCAGTTCTTC	TRBV5-6	TRBJ2-1	-	-
CASSSSGTSGYNEQFF	TGTGCCAGCAGCTCCTCCGGGACTAGCGGTTACAATGAGCAGTTCTTC	TRBV5-4	TRBJ2-1	TRBD2	many
CSAISGNEQFF	TGCAGTGCTATTAGCGGCAATGAGCAGTTCTTC	TRBV20-1	TRBJ2-1	-	-
CASSRSSGRGYTQYF	TGTGCCAGCAGCAGATCTAGCGGGAGAGGGTATACGCAGTATTTT	TRBV7-3	TRBJ2-3	TRBD2	-
CASSEGRDLYGYTF	TGCGCCAGCAGCGAAGGCCGGGACTTATATGGCTACACCTTC	TRBV5-1	TRBJ1-2	-	-
CASSPDSASWFDTQYF	TGTGCCAGCAGCCCCGACTCAGCTTCCTGGTTCGATACGCAGTATTTT	TRBV7-2	TRBJ2-3	-	few
CASSRSRTGSGDQPQHF	TGCGCCAGCAGCCGCTCCCGGACAGGGAGTGGGGATCAGCCCCAGCATTTT	TRBV4-3	TRBJ1-5	TRBD1	few
CASSLGLGSEAFF	TGTGCCAGCAGTTTGGGCTTGGGCTCTGAAGCTTTCTTT	TRBV28	TRBJ1-1	-	-
CATSDWTDPGELFF	TGTGCCACCAGTGACTGGACAGATCCCGGGGAGCTGTTTTTT	TRBV24-1	TRBJ2-2	-	-
CASSYQGWLGQETQYF	TGCGCCAGCAGCTATCAAGGGTGGTTGGGCCAAGAGACCCAGTACTTC	TRBV4-1	TRBJ2-5	-	-
CASSLKGDSPLHF	TGTGCCAGCAGTTTAAAGGGGGACTCACCCCTCCACTTT	TRBV12-3/TRBV12-4	TRBJ1-6	-	many
CASSPRTSSADTQYF	TGTGCCAGCTCACCACGAACCAGCTCGGCAGATACGCAGTATTTT	TRBV18	TRBJ2-3	-	-
CASSQVWGQQETQYF	TGTGCCAGCAGCCAAGTCTGGGGACAGCAAGAGACCCAGTACTTC	TRBV11-2	TRBJ2-5	TRBD1	-
CASSSQLGQGIQYF	TGTGCCAGCAGTTCCCAACTAGGTCAGGGCATTCAGTACTTC	TRBV2	TRBJ2-4	-	-
CASSFRFEGNYGYTF	TGTGCCAGCAGCTTTAGGTTTGAGGGGAACTATGGCTACACCTTC	TRBV7-8	TRBJ1-2	-	few
CASSLWSLTSGRAGEQYF	TGTGCCAGCAGTTTATGGTCCCTTACTAGCGGGAGGGCAGGCGAGCAGTACTTC	TRBV28	TRBJ2-7	TRBD2	-
CTCSLPGQGEYGSYEQYF	TGTACCTGCAGTCTCCCGGGACAGGGGGAGTACGGTTCCTACGAGCAGTACTTC	TRBV12-3/TRBV12-4	TRBJ2-7	TRBD1	-
CASSQEAGGVPNEQFF	TGTGCCAGCAGCCAAGAGGCGGGAGGAGTCCCCAATGAGCAGTTCTTC	TRBV4-2	TRBJ2-1	TRBD2	-
CSVPTRETPEQYF	TGCAGCGTTCCGACTAGAGAAACGCCCGAGCAGTACTTC	TRBV29-1	TRBJ2-7	-	few
CSASGTVFNQPQHF	TGCAGTGCTTCCGGGACAGTATTCAATCAGCCCCAGCATTTT	TRBV20-1	TRBJ1-5	TRBD1	few
CASSSRQGRPGANVLTF	TGTGCCAGCAGTTCGCGACAGGGGAGGCCTGGGGCCAACGTCCTGACTTTC	TRBV28	TRBJ2-6	TRBD1	-
CSVETQGAHTDTQYF	TGCAGCGTTGAAACCCAGGGGGCCCACACAGATACGCAGTATTTT	TRBV29-1	TRBJ2-3	TRBD1	-
CASSQGRPGHQPQHF	TGCGCCAGCAGCCAGGGACGTCCAGGGCATCAGCCCCAGCATTTT	TRBV4-1	TRBJ1-5	-	-
CATSREFRGRDEQYF	TGTGCCACCAGCAGAGAGTTCAGGGGGCGGGACGAGCAGTACTTC	TRBV15	TRBJ2-7	TRBD1	few
CASTLRNGASGTQYF	TGTGCCAGCACTCTACGAAATGGGGCGTCGGGTACGCAGTATTTT	TRBV28	TRBJ2-3	-	many
CASSGTSGSGTDTQYF	TGCGCCAGCTCCGGGACTAGCGGGAGCGGCACAGATACGCAGTATTTT	TRBV10-1	TRBJ2-3	TRBD2	many
CSARTGGTTDTQYF	TGCAGTGCTAGAACCGGAGGAACCACAGATACGCAGTATTTT	TRBV20-1	TRBJ2-3	-	-
CASSPRDQGLTDTQYF	TGTGCCAGCAGTCCCCGGGACCAGGGCCTCACAGATACGCAGTATTTT	TRBV12-3/TRBV12-4	TRBJ2-3	-	few
CASSSAGSDEQYF	TGTGCCAGCAGTTCCGCGGGGAGCGACGAGCAGTACTTC	TRBV28	TRBJ2-7	-	-
CASSKANPGLRWTSGFYNEQFF	TGTGCCAGCAGTAAGGCAAACCCTGGGCTGCGCTGGACTAGCGGCTTCTACAATGAGCAGTTCTTC	TRBV2	TRBJ2-1	TRBD2	-
CASSLGPGVPGELFF	TGTGCCAGCAGCTTGGGGCCAGGGGTTCCCGGGGAGCTGTTTTTT	TRBV5-5	TRBJ2-2	-	few
CASSPTRGSTDTQYF	TGTGCCAGCAGCCCGACCCGCGGGAGCACAGATACGCAGTATTTT	TRBV7-9	TRBJ2-3	-	-
CASSRNLAGAETQYF	TGTGCCAGCAGCCGGAACCTAGCGGGAGCAGAGACCCAGTACTTC	TRBV11-2	TRBJ2-5	TRBD2	few
CASSHGPSREQYF	TGTGCCAGCAGCCATGGCCCTTCCCGCGAGCAGTACTTC	TRBV14	TRBJ2-7	-	-
CATSRAANVAEAFF	TGTGCCACCAGCAGAGCAGCTAACGTGGCTGAAGCTTTCTTT	TRBV15	TRBJ1-1	-	-
CASSQGGWPRLDTDTQYF	TGTGCCAGCAGCCAAGGGGGGTGGCCACGGTTGGACACAGATACGCAGTATTTT	TRBV7-6	TRBJ2-3	-	-
CSASGGELFF	TGCAGTGCTAGTGGCGGGGAGCTGTTTTTT	TRBV20-1	TRBJ2-2	-	-